These 27 T cell receptor beta chains originate from one sample sequenced in a study of T cells in localized non-small cell lung cancer (dated by TCRdb to the early 2020s). Library generation was performed with the immunoSEQ multiplex PCR assay. This is the immuneACCESS table as TCRdb keeps it, with only in-frame sequences that have V and J called. A part of the clones is gone; compared with another copy, unresolved V genes explain less than half, and the rest is unexplained. This sample holds about 5,500 clones; roughly 82% were observed only once. The ten largest account for 50% to 75% of the sample. The starting material was peripheral blood mononuclear cells, obtained before any cancer treatment. The receptor source for this set is a female donor older than 55 with stage II lung adenocarcinoma.

This clone has only a few counts. The chain recombines TRBV19 with TRBJ1-2, with D maybe TRBD1 (5 bases). Per germline, CDR1 LNHDA and CDR2 SQIVND (reference sequence). The CDR3 sequence is 12 residues long. V gave up 5 bases and J gave up 4 bases, with 8 bases separating them. Here the CDR3 DNA reads TGTGCCAGTAGTGGGGCAGTCTATGGCTACACCTTC. Translating gives CASSGAVYGYTF. The full variable domain, rest sourced from reference TRBV19 and TRBJ1-2, is DGGITQSPKYLFRKEGQNVTLSCEQNLNHDAMYWYRQDPGQGLRLIYYSQIVNDFQKGDIAEGYSVSREKKESFPLTVTSAQKNPTAFYLCASSGAVYGYTFGSGTRLTVV.

The CDR3 region is CASSWAGAGQLVSNQPQHF. The CDR3 DNA sequence: TGTGCCAGCAGTTGGGCTGGGGCGGGACAGCTAGTTAGCAATCAGCCCCAGCATTTT. V is TRBV5-5 and J is TRBJ1-5, with 7 bases that match TRBD1. V shed 5 bases, J shed 0 bases, and the junction held 17 bases outside the gene matches. The CDR3 covers 19 residues. The germline V gene encodes CDR1 SGHKS and CDR2 YYEKEE (reference sequence).

This chain uses TRBV11-2 with TRBJ1-2; D perhaps matches TRBD1 (6 bases). The V and J ends lost 5 bases and 3 bases respectively, with 16 bases between them. Per the germline V gene, CDR1 is SGHAT and CDR2 is FQNNGV. The CDR3 has 15 amino acids. As DNA, the CDR3 is TGTGCCAGCAGCCCAGGGGAGACCTACTACTATGGCTACACCTTC. It specifies CASSPGETYYYGYTF.

The chain links TRBV4-2 to TRBJ2-1; TRBD2 aligns across 15 bases. After removal of 2 bases from V and 3 bases from J, the junction contained 5 bases not matched to a gene. This CDR3 is built from 18 residues. Looked up from germline, CDR1 is LGHNA and CDR2 is YNFKEQ. The CDR3 spells CASSQWTSGRAVYNEQFF. CDR3 bases: TGTGCCAGCAGCCAATGGACTAGCGGGAGGGCCGTCTACAATGAGCAGTTCTTC.

The chain links TRBV4-1 to TRBJ2-7; possibly TRBD2 for D (6 bases). V was trimmed by 4 bases and J by 3 bases, leaving 16 bases between them. The germline V gene has CDR1 MGHRA and CDR2 YSYEKL. The CDR3 contains 15 residues. This chain's CDR3 is CASSLLSGTYYEQYV. CDR3 sequence (DNA): TGCGCCAGCAGCCTCCTATCCGGGACTTACTACGAGCAGTACGTC.

As for this clone: An end of the junction differs from the germline gene, which may be a read error. In nucleotides, the CDR3 is TGTGCTAGCAACTCCCTACCGGGACTCCTACTTGGCGAGCAGTACTTC. This sequence encodes CASNSLPGLLLGEQYF. The chain joins TRBV7-7 to TRBJ2-7; TRBD2 is a possible D gene (6 bases). This CDR3 has 16 residues. The germline V gene has CDR1 SSHAT and CDR2 FNYEAQ (reference sequence).

This sequence joins TRBV5-4 and TRBJ1-2; D unclear. Germline V CDR1 and CDR2: SGHNT, YYREEE (reference sequence). The CDR3 extends over 15 amino acids. The V and J ends lost 0 bases and 4 bases respectively, with 13 bases between them. CDR3 protein: CASSLASEGTYGYTF. In DNA, the CDR3 is TGTGCCAGCAGCTTGGCATCAGAAGGCACCTATGGCTACACCTTC.

The V gene is TRBV18, the J gene TRBJ2-2, with 12 bases aligning to TRBD1. The V gene end was trimmed by 5 bases and the J gene end by 2 bases; junction bases not matched to a gene: 9. The CDR3 spans 18 residues. Germline CDR1 KGHSH, CDR2 LQKENI. Written as DNA, the CDR3 is TGTGCCAGCTCATCCTGGGACAGGGGGCCAGGAAACACCGGGGAGCTGTTTTTT. Its translation: CASSSWDRGPGNTGELFF.

The chain couples TRBV18 to TRBJ1-4; TRBD1 is a possible D gene (5 bases). Germline V gives CDR1 KGHSH, CDR2 LQKENI. The CDR3 totals 18 residues. Trimming left V 3 bases short and J 7 bases short, with 24 bases between. CDR3 loop: CASSPDKRQSRKPEKLFF. The CDR3 nucleotides read TGTGCCAGCTCACCTGATAAACGACAGTCCCGAAAACCTGAAAAACTGTTTTTT.

The rearrangement uses TRBV9 and TRBJ2-4, with unresolved D. The CDR3 runs 11 residues. The germline CDR1 and CDR2 sequences are SGDLS and YYNGEE. Trimming took off 0 bases at V and 13 bases at J, with 8 bases between the two ends. DNA for the CDR3: TGTGCCAGCAGCGTAGGAAGAGACCAGTACTTC. This gives the protein CASSVGRDQYF.

The V gene is TRBV29-1, the J gene TRBJ2-3; possibly TRBD1 for D (5 bases). CDR1 and CDR2 from the germline V gene are SQVTM and ANQGSEA. With 3 bases removed from V and 4 bases from J, the gap between germline ends came to 8 bases. This CDR3 spans 12 amino acids. The chain's CDR3 is CSVEPGPDTQYF. CDR3 sequence (DNA): TGCAGCGTTGAGCCAGGGCCAGATACGCAGTATTTT.

This clone was seen just once. The chain employs TRBV19 and TRBJ2-7; the D gene is possibly TRBD2 (6 bases). From germline, CDR1 is LNHDA and CDR2 SQIVND (reference sequence). The V end was cut by 6 bases, the J end by 0 bases, with 21 bases between. This CDR3 comprises 17 residues. For the CDR3, the DNA is TGTGCCAGTAGGGGGGGATCCGGGACGCTGGACTCCTACGAGCAGTACTTC. Translated: CASRGGSGTLDSYEQYF.

This clone was observed a handful of times. The CDR3 is CASTIGRVSTDTQYF. Written as DNA, the CDR3 is TGTGCCAGCACCATAGGGAGGGTGAGCACAGATACGCAGTATTTT. The chain is built from TRBV2 and TRBJ2-3, with TRBD2 identical over 7 bases. The length of the CDR3 is 15 residues. Trimming took 7 bases from V and 0 from J; bases not matched to a gene: 7. CDR1 and CDR2 (germline): SNHLY, FYNNEI. The entire variable domain, with the rest obtained from reference TRBV2 and TRBJ2-3, is as follows: EPEVTQTPSHQVTQMGQEVILRCVPISNHLYFYWYRQILGQKVEFLVSFYNNEISEKSEIFDDQFSVERPDGSNFTLKIRSTKLEDSAMYFCASTIGRVSTDTQYFGPGTRLTVL.

The chain couples TRBV28 to TRBJ1-2; possibly TRBD1 for D (6 bases). The CDR3 is made up of 14 amino acids. V lost 6 bases to trimming and J lost 6 bases, with 17 bases between them. Germline V gene data show CDR1 as MDHEN and CDR2 as SYDVKM. CDR3 in amino acids: CASRIQGTYHGYTF. CDR3 coding DNA: TGTGCCAGCAGAATACAGGGTACTTACCATGGCTACACCTTC.

The chain links TRBV5-6 to TRBJ1-6; D unresolved. In germline, CDR1 is SGHDT, CDR2 YYEEEE. The CDR3 has 17 residues. With 4 bases removed from V and 0 bases from J, the gap between germline ends came to 14 bases. The CDR3 loop reads CASSPREGSSYNSPLHF. DNA of the CDR3: TGTGCCAGCAGCCCCAGAGAGGGCAGCTCCTATAATTCACCCCTCCACTTT.

J is TRBJ2-7 and V is TRBV13; TRBD2 is a possible D gene (7 bases). The germline gives CDR1 PRHDT, CDR2 FYEKMQ (reference sequence). V shed 5 bases and J shed 6 bases, with 11 bases lying between them. This CDR3 region has 12 residues. The DNA for the CDR3 is TGTGCCAGCAGCGAGGGGGAGGGCGAGCAGTACTTC. Its translation is CASSEGEGEQYF.

This clone was observed a handful of times. The V and J genes are TRBV7-3 and TRBJ2-1; 8 bases align to TRBD2. CDR1 and CDR2 (germline): SGHTA, FQGTGA. CDR3 length: 15 residues. V shed 3 bases and J 5 bases; nucleotides not matched to a gene: 6. The CDR3 bases are TGTGCCAGCAGCTTGAATCCAGCGGGAGACAATGAGCAGTTCTTC. Translating it yields CASSLNPAGDNEQFF.

V and J are TRBV27 and TRBJ1-6; a weak D match, TRBD1 (5 bases). The CDR3 consists of 14 residues. Trimming removed 3 bases at V and 9 bases at J, with 12 bases between. Germline V CDR1 and CDR2: MNHEY, SMNVEV (reference sequence). The CDR3 DNA follows: TGTGCCAGCAGTTTTCAACAGGCTACTTCACCCCTCCACTTT. It codes for CASSFQQATSPLHF.

The V call is TRBV27, the J call TRBJ1-2, with D perhaps TRBD1 (5 bases). Germline CDR1 MNHEY, CDR2 SMNVEV (reference sequence). Trimming took off 5 bases at V and 3 bases at J, with 13 bases between the two ends. This CDR3 is 14 amino acids long. The CDR3 is CASSTGALHYGYTF. The DNA for the CDR3 is TGTGCCAGCAGTACCGGGGCGCTCCACTATGGCTACACCTTC.

This clone was observed once. V gene TRBV5-6 combines with J gene TRBJ1-1, with 8 bases lining up with TRBD1. Per germline, CDR1 SGHDT and CDR2 YYEEEE. The CDR3 spans 14 residues. The V segment lost 5 bases and the J segment 6 bases; nucleotides outside the gene matches: 9. For the CDR3, the DNA is TGTGCCAGCAGAGATGGGACAGGCTTGTCTGAAGCTTTCTTT. This gives the protein CASRDGTGLSEAFF. The variable domain in full, completed from reference TRBV5-6 and TRBJ1-1, reads DAGVTQSPTHLIKTRGQQVTLRCSPKSGHDTVSWYQQALGQGPQFIFQYYEEEERQRGNFPDRFSGHQFPNYSSELNVNALLLGDSALYLCASRDGTGLSEAFFGQGTRLTVV.

As for this clone: The junction and the germline gene differ at one end; a read error may be behind it. The chain recombines TRBV7-7 with TRBJ2-7; D remains unclear. CDR3 length: 13 amino acids. The germline V gene encodes CDR1 SSHAT and CDR2 FNYEAQ (reference sequence). Here the CDR3 DNA reads TGTGCTAGCAGCTTGGACCCCTCCTACGAGCAGTACTTC. This sequence encodes CASSLDPSYEQYF.

This clone turned up a few times. The V gene is TRBV23-1, the J gene TRBJ1-1; 7 bases map to TRBD1. TRBV23-1 is sorted into the ORF group, with uncertain function. Losses at the gene ends were 4 bases for V and 10 bases for J; bases not matched to a gene: 15. There are 15 residues in the CDR3. In DNA, the CDR3 is TGCGCCAGCAGTCCGAAACCCCACGGACAGGCGGGAGCTTTCTTT. Translation gives CASSPKPHGQAGAFF.

The chain employs TRBV7-6 and TRBJ1-1; D gene unclear. The V end lost 1 base, the J end lost 3 bases, and 9 bases lay between the germline ends. The germline V gene has CDR1 SGHVS and CDR2 FNYEAQ. The CDR3 loop spans 14 amino acids. CDR3 in DNA: TGTGCCAGCAGCTTAGACAGCTCAGACACTGAAGCTTTCTTT. It translates to CASSLDSSDTEAFF.

The rearrangement joins TRBV4-1 to TRBJ1-1; no firm D call. CDR3 length equals 13 residues. Germline V gene sequence: CDR1 MGHRA, CDR2 YSYEKL. V was shortened by 0 bases and J by 5 bases, with 7 bases between the two germline ends. The CDR3 loop is CASSQESETEAFF. CDR3 coding DNA: TGCGCCAGCAGCCAAGAAAGTGAAACTGAAGCTTTCTTT.

The chain is built from TRBV15 and TRBJ1-6; D remains unclear. The germline V gene encodes CDR1 LNHNV and CDR2 YYDKDF (reference sequence). CDR3 length equals 14 residues. V was clipped by 7 bases and J by 3 bases, with 10 bases between them. CDR3 region: CATTPGNYNSPLHF. For the CDR3, the DNA is TGTGCCACCACTCCGGGAAACTATAATTCACCCCTCCACTTT.

The chain combines TRBV2 with TRBJ2-6; D perhaps matches TRBD2 (6 bases). The CDR3 has 14 residues. Germline V gene lookup returns CDR1 SNHLY and CDR2 FYNNEI. The V gene lost 6 bases and the J gene lost 4 bases, with 10 bases spanning the gap. CDR3 sequence: CASRGDSGANVLTF. CDR3 nucleotide sequence: TGTGCCAGCAGGGGGGACTCCGGGGCCAACGTCCTGACTTTC.

The CDR3 is CASSQGEGEKLFF. The CDR3 DNA follows: TGTGCCAGCAGCCAGGGGGAAGGGGAAAAACTGTTTTTT. J is TRBJ1-4 and V is TRBV7-3; 7 positions agree with TRBD1. There are 13 residues in the CDR3. Per germline, CDR1 SGHTA and CDR2 FQGTGA. The V and J ends lost 5 bases and 8 bases, in that order; junction bases with no gene match: 5.